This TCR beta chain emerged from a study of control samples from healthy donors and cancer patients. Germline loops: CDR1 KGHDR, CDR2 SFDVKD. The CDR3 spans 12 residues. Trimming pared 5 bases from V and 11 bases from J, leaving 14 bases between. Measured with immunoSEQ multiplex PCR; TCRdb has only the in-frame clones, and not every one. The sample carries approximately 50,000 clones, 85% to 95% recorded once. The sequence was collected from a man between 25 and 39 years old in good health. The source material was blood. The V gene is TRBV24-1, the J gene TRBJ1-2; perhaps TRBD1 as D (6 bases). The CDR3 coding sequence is TGTGCCACCAGTGTCCTAGAGGGGGGTTACACCTTC. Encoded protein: CATSVLEGGYTF.